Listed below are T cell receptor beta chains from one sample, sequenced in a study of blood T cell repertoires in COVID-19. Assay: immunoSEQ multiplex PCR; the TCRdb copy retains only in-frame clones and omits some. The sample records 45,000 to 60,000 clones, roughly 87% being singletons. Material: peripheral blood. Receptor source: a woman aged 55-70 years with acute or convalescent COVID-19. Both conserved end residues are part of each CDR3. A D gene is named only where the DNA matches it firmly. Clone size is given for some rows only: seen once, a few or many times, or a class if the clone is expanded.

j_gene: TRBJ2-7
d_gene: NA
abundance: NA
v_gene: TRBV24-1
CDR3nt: TGTGCCACCAGCTCAGGGTCTCGGCAGTACTTC
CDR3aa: CATSSGSRQYF

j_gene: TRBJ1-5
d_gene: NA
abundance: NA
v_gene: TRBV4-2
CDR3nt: TGTGCCAGCAGCCAAGGGGGTCGTACAGGGTATAGCAATCAGCCCCAGCATTTT
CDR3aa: CASSQGGRTGYSNQPQHF

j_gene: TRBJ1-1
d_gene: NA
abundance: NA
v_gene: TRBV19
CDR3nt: TGTGCCAGTAGTAGCGGGGGTCTTTTGAACACTGAAGCTTTCTTT
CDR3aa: CASSSGGLLNTEAFF

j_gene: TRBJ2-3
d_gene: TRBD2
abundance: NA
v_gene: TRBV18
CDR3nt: TGTGCCAGCTCACGTCGAGCGGGGAGTGCAGATACGCAGTATTTT
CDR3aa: CASSRRAGSADTQYF

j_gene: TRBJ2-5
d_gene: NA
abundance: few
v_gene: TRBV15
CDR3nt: TGTGCCACCAGCTCCGCACCAGGTGCCCAAGAGACCCAGTACTTC
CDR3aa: CATSSAPGAQETQYF

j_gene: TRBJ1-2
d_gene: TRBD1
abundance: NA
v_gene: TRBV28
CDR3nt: TGTGCCAGCAGTCTTAGGACAGGGGGCTATGGCTACACCTTC
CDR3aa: CASSLRTGGYGYTF

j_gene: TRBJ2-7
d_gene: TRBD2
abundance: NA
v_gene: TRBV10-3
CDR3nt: TGTGCAATCGGGCCTAGCGGAACCTACGAGCAGTACTTC
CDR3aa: CAIGPSGTYEQYF

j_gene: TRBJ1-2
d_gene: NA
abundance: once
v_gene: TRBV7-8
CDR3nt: TGTGCCAGCAGCTTAGGGGAGTTCTATGGCTACACCTTC
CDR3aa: CASSLGEFYGYTF

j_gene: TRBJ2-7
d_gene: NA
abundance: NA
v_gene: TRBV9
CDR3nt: TGTGCCAGCAGTCCCAGCGGGCAAACCTACGAGCAGTACTTC
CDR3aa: CASSPSGQTYEQYF

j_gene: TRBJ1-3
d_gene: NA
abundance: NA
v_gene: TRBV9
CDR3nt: TGTGCCAGCAGCGTAGCTGGCTCCTCTGGAAACACCATATATTTT
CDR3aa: CASSVAGSSGNTIYF